Each of the 2 T cell receptor beta chains below was sequenced from the same sample in a study of memory CD4+ T cells and cytomegalovirus serostatus. Using immunoSEQ multiplex PCR, the repertoire was profiled, and TCRdb retains in-frame clones only, with some absent. Of around 44,000 clones listed, around 80% were seen once; the top ten hold 6.4%. The sort gate was single viable CD3+CD4+CD8-CD45RO+ cells for memory CD4+ T cells. The specimen was memory CD4+ T cells from blood. These receptors were collected from an adult in good health and CMV-seronegative.

V usage is TRBV28 and J usage is TRBJ1-2; the match to TRBD1 covers 9 bases. This CDR3 comprises 13 residues. V was clipped by 6 bases and J by 10 bases; unmatched bases: 9. Germline V gene sequence: CDR1 MDHEN, CDR2 SYDVKM. The CDR3 sequence: CASRKDRGLDYTF. The CDR3 coding sequence is TGTGCCAGCAGAAAAGACAGGGGGTTAGACTACACCTTC.

This chain joins TRBV9 and TRBJ1-1; D is unclear. Germline V gene lookup returns CDR1 SGDLS and CDR2 YYNGEE. V lost 5 bases and J 0 bases, leaving 8 bases between the germline ends. This CDR3 has 13 amino acids. The CDR3 loop reads CASSLWLNTEAFF. The DNA for the CDR3 is TGTGCCAGCAGTCTTTGGCTGAACACTGAAGCTTTCTTT. Filled out from reference TRBV9 and TRBJ1-1, the complete variable domain reads DSGVTQTPKHLITATGQRVTLRCSPRSGDLSVYWYQQSLDQGLQFLIQYYNGEERAKGNILERFSAQQFPDLHSELNLSSLELGDSALYFCASSLWLNTEAFFGQGTRLTVV.